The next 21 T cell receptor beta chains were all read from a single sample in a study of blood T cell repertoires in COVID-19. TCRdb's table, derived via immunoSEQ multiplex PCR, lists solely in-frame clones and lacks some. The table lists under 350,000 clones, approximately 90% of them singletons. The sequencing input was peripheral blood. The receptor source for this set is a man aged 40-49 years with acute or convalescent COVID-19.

The CDR3 region has the DNA TGTGCCAGCAGCCAAGGGGGCACAGGGGGCTACGAGCAGTACTTC. Translated, it gives CASSQGGTGGYEQYF. The chain employs TRBV14 and TRBJ2-7, with 8 bases lining up with TRBD1. The germline CDR1 and CDR2 sequences are SGHDN and FVKESK. Trimming cost V 1 base and J 3 bases; bases outside gene matches: 5. The CDR3 has 15 amino acids.

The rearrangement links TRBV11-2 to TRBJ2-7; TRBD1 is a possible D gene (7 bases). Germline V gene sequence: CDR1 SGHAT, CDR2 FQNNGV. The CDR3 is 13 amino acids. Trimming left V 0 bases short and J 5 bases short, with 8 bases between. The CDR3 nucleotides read TGTGCCAGCAGCTTAGACAGGGGGGACGAGCAGTACTTC. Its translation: CASSLDRGDEQYF.

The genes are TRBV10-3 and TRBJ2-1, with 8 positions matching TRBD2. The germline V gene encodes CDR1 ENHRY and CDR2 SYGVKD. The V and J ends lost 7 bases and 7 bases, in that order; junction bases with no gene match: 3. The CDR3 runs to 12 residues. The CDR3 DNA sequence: TGTGCCATCACGAGCGGGGGTAATGAGCAGTTCTTC. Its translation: CAITSGGNEQFF.

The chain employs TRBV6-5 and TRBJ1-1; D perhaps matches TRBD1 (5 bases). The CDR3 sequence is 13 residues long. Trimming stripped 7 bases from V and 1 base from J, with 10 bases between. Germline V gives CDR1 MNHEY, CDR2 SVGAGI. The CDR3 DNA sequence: TGTGCCAGCATAAGGCAGGGGAACACTGAAGCTTTCTTT. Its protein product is CASIRQGNTEAFF.

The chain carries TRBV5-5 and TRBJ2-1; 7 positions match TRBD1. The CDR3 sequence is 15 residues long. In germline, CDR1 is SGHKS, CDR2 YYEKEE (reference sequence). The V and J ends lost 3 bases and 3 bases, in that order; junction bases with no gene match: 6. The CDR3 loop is CASSYTGTVYNEQFF. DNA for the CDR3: TGTGCCAGCAGCTATACCGGGACAGTCTACAATGAGCAGTTCTTC.

For the CDR3, the DNA is TGTGCTAGTGGCTCACTCGGACTAGGAAGGTCCTACGAGCAGTACTTC. Translated: CASGSLGLGRSYEQYF. The chain employs TRBV12-5 and TRBJ2-7, with 7 bases aligning to TRBD2. After removal of 6 bases from V and 1 base from J, the junction contained 12 bases not matched to a gene. The CDR3 covers 16 residues. The V gene's germline CDR1 is LGHNT and CDR2 FRNRAP.

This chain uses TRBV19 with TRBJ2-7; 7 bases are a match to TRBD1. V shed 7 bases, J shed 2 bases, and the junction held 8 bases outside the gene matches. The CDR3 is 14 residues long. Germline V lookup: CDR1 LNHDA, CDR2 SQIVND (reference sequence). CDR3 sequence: CASTPGQLPYEQYF. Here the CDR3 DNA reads TGTGCCAGTACCCCGGGACAGCTTCCCTACGAGCAGTACTTC.

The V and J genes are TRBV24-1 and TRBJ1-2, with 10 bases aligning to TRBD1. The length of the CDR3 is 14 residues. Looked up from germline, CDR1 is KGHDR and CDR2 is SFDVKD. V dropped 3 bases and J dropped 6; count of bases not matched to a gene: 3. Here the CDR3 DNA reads TGTGCCACCAGTGATACCGGGACAGGGGATGGCTACACCTTC. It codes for CATSDTGTGDGYTF.

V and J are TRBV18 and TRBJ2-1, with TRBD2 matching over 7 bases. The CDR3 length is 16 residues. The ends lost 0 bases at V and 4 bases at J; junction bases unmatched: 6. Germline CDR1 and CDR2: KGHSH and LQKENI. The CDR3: CASSPPSGPTYNEQFF. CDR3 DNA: TGTGCCAGCTCACCACCTAGCGGGCCTACTTACAATGAGCAGTTCTTC.

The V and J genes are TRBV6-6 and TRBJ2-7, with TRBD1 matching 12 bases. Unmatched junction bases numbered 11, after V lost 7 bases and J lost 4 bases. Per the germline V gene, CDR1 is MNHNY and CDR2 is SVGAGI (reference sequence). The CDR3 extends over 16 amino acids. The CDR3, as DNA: TGTGCCAGCACCCAAACCCAGGGACAGGGGGCTTACGAGCAGTACTTC. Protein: CASTQTQGQGAYEQYF.

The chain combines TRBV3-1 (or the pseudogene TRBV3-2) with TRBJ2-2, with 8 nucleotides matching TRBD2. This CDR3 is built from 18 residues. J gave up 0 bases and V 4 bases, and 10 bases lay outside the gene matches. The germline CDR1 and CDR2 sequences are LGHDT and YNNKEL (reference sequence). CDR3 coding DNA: TGTGCCAGCAGCCGGGCTAGCGGGTCGTTCACGAACACCGGGGAGCTGTTTTTT. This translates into CASSRASGSFTNTGELFF.

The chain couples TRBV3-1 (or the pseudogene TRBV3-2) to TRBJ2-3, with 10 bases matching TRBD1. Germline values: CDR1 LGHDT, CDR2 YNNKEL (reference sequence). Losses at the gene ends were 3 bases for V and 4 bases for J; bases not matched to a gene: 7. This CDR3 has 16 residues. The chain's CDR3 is CASSHTGTGVADTQYF. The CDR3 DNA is TGTGCCAGCAGCCACACCGGGACAGGGGTTGCAGATACGCAGTATTTT.

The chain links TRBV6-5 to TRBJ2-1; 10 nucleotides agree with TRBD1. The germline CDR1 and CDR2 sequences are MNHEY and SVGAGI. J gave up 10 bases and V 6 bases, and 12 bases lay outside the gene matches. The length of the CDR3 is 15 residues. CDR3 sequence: CASSASGTGVAEQFF. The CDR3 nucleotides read TGTGCCAGCAGCGCCTCCGGGACAGGGGTGGCCGAGCAGTTCTTC.

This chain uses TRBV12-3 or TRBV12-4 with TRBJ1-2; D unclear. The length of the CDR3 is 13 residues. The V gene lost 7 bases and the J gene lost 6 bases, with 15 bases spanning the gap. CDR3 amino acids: CASTPVGSDGYTF. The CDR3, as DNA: TGTGCCAGCACCCCGGTGGGGAGCGATGGCTACACCTTC.

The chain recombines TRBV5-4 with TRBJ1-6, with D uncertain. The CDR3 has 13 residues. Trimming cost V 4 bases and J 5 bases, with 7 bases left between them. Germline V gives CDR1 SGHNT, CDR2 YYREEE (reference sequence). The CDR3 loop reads CASSIGDNSPLHF. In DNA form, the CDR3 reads TGTGCCAGCAGCATCGGGGATAATTCACCCCTCCACTTT.

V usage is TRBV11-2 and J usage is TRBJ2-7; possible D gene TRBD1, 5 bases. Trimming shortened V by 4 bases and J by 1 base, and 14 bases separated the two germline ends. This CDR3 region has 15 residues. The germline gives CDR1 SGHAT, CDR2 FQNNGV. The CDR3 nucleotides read TGTGCCAGCAGCTCTCTCGGACAAAAATCCTACGAGCAGTACTTC. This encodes CASSSLGQKSYEQYF.

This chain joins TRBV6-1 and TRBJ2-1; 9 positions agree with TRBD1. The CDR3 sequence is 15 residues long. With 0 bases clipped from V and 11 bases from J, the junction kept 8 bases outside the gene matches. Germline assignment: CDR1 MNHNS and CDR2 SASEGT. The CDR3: CASSEAMGTGSQQFF. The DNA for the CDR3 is TGTGCCAGCAGTGAAGCTATGGGGACAGGGTCGCAGCAGTTCTTC.

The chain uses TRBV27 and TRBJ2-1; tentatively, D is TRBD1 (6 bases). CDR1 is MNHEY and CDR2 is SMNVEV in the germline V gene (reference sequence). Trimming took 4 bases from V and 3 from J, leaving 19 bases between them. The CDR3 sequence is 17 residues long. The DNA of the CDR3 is TGTGCCAGCAGTTCCCTACTCCGGGACACCTTCTACAATGAGCAGTTCTTC. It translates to CASSSLLRDTFYNEQFF.

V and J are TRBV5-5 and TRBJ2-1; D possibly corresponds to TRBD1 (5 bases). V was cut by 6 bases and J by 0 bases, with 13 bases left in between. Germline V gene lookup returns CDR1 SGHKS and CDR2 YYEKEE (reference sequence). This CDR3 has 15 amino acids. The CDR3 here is CASTSGPNSYNEQFF. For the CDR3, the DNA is TGTGCCAGCACCTCAGGGCCCAACTCCTACAATGAGCAGTTCTTC.

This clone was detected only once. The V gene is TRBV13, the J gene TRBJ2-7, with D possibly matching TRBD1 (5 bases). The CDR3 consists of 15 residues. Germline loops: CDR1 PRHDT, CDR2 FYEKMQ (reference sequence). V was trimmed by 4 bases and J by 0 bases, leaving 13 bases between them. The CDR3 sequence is CASSYRQNLSYEQYF. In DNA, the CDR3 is TGTGCCAGCAGCTACAGACAGAACCTCTCCTACGAGCAGTACTTC.

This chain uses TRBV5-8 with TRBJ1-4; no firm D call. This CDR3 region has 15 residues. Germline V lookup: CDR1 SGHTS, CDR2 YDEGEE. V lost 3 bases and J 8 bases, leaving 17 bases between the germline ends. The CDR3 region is CASSSLGRAGEKLFF. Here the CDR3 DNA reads TGTGCCAGCAGCTCGCTCGGGAGGGCGGGCGAAAAACTGTTTTTT.